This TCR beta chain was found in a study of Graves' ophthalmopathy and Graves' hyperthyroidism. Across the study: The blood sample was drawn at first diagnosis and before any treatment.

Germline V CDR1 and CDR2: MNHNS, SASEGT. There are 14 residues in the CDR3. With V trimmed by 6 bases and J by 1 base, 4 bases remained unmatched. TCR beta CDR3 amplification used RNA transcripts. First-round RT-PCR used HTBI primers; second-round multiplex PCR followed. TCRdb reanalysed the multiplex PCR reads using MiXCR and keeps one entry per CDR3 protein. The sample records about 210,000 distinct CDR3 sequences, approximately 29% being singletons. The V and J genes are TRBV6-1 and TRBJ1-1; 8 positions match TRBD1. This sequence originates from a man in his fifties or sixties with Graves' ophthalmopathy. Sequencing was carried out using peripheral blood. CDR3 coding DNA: TGTGCCAGCAGACGTGGACAGGGGAACACTGAAGCTTTCTTT. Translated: CASRRGQGNTEAFF.